Given below is one T cell receptor (beta chain) in context. This specimen belongs to a study of shared T cell receptors in the human thymus. Assay: immunoSEQ multiplex PCR; the TCRdb copy retains only in-frame clones and omits some. This table holds around 730,000 clones, approximately 85% found once. This CDR3 is built from 18 residues. Germline V gene sequence: CDR1 LGHNT, CDR2 FRNRAP. After removal of 2 bases from V and 0 bases from J, the junction contained 11 bases not matched to a gene. These sequences were also reported in another study, on human thymus T cells. That source reports: Serving as donors were healthy Finnish infants, each of whom was having open corrective surgery for congenital heart defects. Corrective heart surgery yielded resections, and these provided the thymus tissue. Use of V and J genes seemed skewed within the thymic and blood repertoires. Related research examined unrelated individuals and reported that their thymic repertoires overlapped highly.

The chain employs TRBV12-5 and TRBJ1-2; 8 positions match TRBD1. The material sequenced was thymocytes. This receptor was identified in a girl in the first two years of life with a congenital heart defect. CDR3 in DNA: TGTGCTAGTGGTTTGCAACCTTCGGACAGGGTAGCTAACTATGGCTACACCTTC. Protein sequence: CASGLQPSDRVANYGYTF.